This T cell receptor (beta chain) emerged from a study of blood T cell repertoires in COVID-19. The overall study: Acute and convalescent COVID-19 samples came from the United States, Italy and Spain. The analysed material was cDNA or gDNA that came from T cells, B-cell-depleted T cells, or PBMCs.

Germline loops: CDR1 LNHDA, CDR2 SQIVND (reference sequence). The V segment lost 3 bases and the J segment 0 bases; nucleotides outside the gene matches: 3. CDR3 length: 15 residues. Original analysis: Amplification of reference gene primers was used by the study to estimate nucleated cell counts. Sequencing used immunoSEQ multiplex PCR; TCRdb keeps in-frame clones, though not all of them. That table furnishes V, J and clone size, whereas the DNA furnished D and trimming. The sample shows 110,000 to 150,000 clones, about 90% of them seen only once. The receptor was isolated from an elderly woman with acute or convalescent COVID-19. Sequenced: peripheral blood. This rearrangement joins TRBV19 to TRBJ2-3; 7 bases fit TRBD1. The CDR3 here is CASSMRTGSTDTQYF. The CDR3 DNA is TGTGCCAGTAGTATGAGGACAGGTAGCACAGATACGCAGTATTTT. The entire variable domain, with the rest obtained from reference TRBV19 and TRBJ2-3, is as follows: DGGITQSPKYLFRKEGQNVTLSCEQNLNHDAMYWYRQDPGQGLRLIYYSQIVNDFQKGDIAEGYSVSREKKESFPLTVTSAQKNPTAFYLCASSMRTGSTDTQYFGPGTRLTVL.